Shown below are 13 T cell receptor beta chains from a single sample sequenced in a study of shared clonotypes between healthy human individuals. As defined, naive CD8 cells were CD45RO-negative and positively selected for CCR7, with terminally differentiated effector memory CD45RA+ cells excluded. Clones were read by immunoSEQ multiplex PCR, and TCRdb kept only the in-frame ones, dropping some. This sample has roughly 570,000 clones; 98% occur once, and the top ten carry roughly 0.29%. The sequencing sample was made of naive CD8+ T cells sorted from blood. The receptors stem from a man aged 25 to 40 in good health.

The CDR3 coding sequence is TGTGCCTTCGGCCGGGGGGGCACAGATACGCAGTATTTT. Its protein product is CAFGRGGTDTQYF. The rearrangement uses TRBV11-2 and TRBJ2-3; TRBD2 matches 7 bases. There are 13 residues in the CDR3. Losses at the gene ends were 11 bases for V and 1 base for J; bases not matched to a gene: 6. The germline CDR1 and CDR2 sequences are SGHAT and FQNNGV.

The chain combines TRBV4-3 with TRBJ1-1; possibly TRBD1 for D (5 bases). The CDR3 runs 13 residues. V was pared by 0 bases and J by 11 bases, with 13 bases between. Germline V gene data show CDR1 as LGHNA and CDR2 as YSLEER. The CDR3 bases are TGCGCCAGCAGCCAAGATGCGGGGGAAAGTGCTTTCTTT. Its protein product is CASSQDAGESAFF.

This chain connects TRBV14 to TRBJ2-7; D ambiguous. The germline gives CDR1 SGHDN, CDR2 FVKESK. The CDR3 totals 12 residues. The V end lost 5 bases, the J end lost 1 base, and 6 bases lay between the germline ends. This CDR3 is CASSGRSYEQYF. DNA of the CDR3: TGTGCCAGCAGCGGCAGGTCCTACGAGCAGTACTTC.

The chain carries TRBV27 and TRBJ2-7; no definite D call. This CDR3 is built from 17 residues. CDR1 is MNHEY, CDR2 SMNVEV, per germline (reference sequence). V was trimmed by 3 bases and J by 5 bases, leaving 23 bases between them. The CDR3 loop is CASSFVPFPDGTNEQYF. The CDR3 DNA is TGTGCCAGCAGTTTTGTGCCGTTCCCCGACGGCACTAACGAGCAGTACTTC.

This sequence joins TRBV25-1 and TRBJ1-5; 7 positions match TRBD1. This CDR3 spans 15 amino acids. CDR1 is MGHDK, CDR2 SYGVNS, per germline. The J segment lost 4 bases and the V segment lost 3 bases, leaving 6 bases of the junction unmatched. The CDR3 DNA reads as TGTGCCAGCAGTGACGGGACAGTTTCAAATCAGCCCCAGCATTTT. Translating gives CASSDGTVSNQPQHF.

The chain employs TRBV5-4 and TRBJ2-7; TRBD1 is a possible D gene (8 bases). Germline-derived CDR1 and CDR2 are SGHNT and YYREEE (reference sequence). The CDR3 consists of 14 residues. The V gene lost 4 bases and the J gene lost 2 bases, with 13 bases spanning the gap. In nucleotides, the CDR3 is TGTGCCAGCAGCCGACAGGGGACTACCTACGAGCAGTACTTC. This codes for CASSRQGTTYEQYF.

The chain employs TRBV6-5 and TRBJ2-1, with TRBD1 identical over 7 bases. From germline, CDR1 is MNHEY and CDR2 SVGAGI. This CDR3 has 15 residues. V shed 7 bases and J 0 bases; nucleotides not matched to a gene: 6. Here the CDR3 reads CASKQGLDSYNEQFF. The CDR3 nucleotides read TGTGCCAGCAAACAGGGGTTAGACTCCTACAATGAGCAGTTCTTC.

As to this clone: Other DNA sequences from this sample encode an identical CDR3 as well. The chain recombines TRBV7-8 with TRBJ2-3; D is uncertain. V was clipped by 1 base and J by 6 bases, with 5 bases between them. CDR3 length equals 12 residues. Looked up from germline, CDR1 is SGHVS and CDR2 is FQNEAQ. The CDR3 DNA follows: TGTGCCAGCAGCTTAGGAGCCGATACGCAGTATTTT. Protein product: CASSLGADTQYF.

The chain uses TRBV27 and TRBJ1-2; TRBD1 might be the D (6 bases). The V end was cut by 2 bases, the J end by 8 bases, with 12 bases between. Per the germline V gene, CDR1 is MNHEY and CDR2 is SMNVEV (reference sequence). The CDR3 contains 13 residues. The CDR3 nucleotides are TGTGCCAGCAGTTTAGGGGGCGCTGAGGGCTACACCTTC. Protein: CASSLGGAEGYTF.

The V gene is TRBV28, the J gene TRBJ1-3, with D possibly being TRBD1 (5 bases). The CDR3 has 12 residues. Germline-derived CDR1 and CDR2 are MDHEN and SYDVKM. Between the trimmed V and J ends, which lost 4 bases and 12 bases, there was a span of 13 bases. CDR3 loop: CASSSQGRVIYF. The CDR3 nucleotides are TGTGCCAGCAGTTCCCAGGGTAGGGTCATATATTTT.

The V call is TRBV6-6, the J call TRBJ2-7; either TRBD1 or TRBD2 may supply D (6 bases each). Germline V gene lookup returns CDR1 MNHNY and CDR2 SVGAGI (reference sequence). V lost 6 bases to trimming and J lost 6 bases, with 18 bases between them. The CDR3 has 14 amino acids. The CDR3 region is CASRAGGGLGEQYF. CDR3 in DNA: TGTGCCAGCAGAGCAGGTGGGGGGCTCGGCGAGCAGTACTTC.

V and J are TRBV13 and TRBJ2-1; 8 bases match TRBD2. The germline V gene has CDR1 PRHDT and CDR2 FYEKMQ (reference sequence). This CDR3 is built from 15 residues. With 1 base clipped from V and 9 bases from J, the junction kept 8 bases outside the gene matches. The CDR3 DNA sequence: TGTGCCAGCAGCTTAGTTGGAGCGGGAGTCATTGAGCAGTTCTTC. Its protein is CASSLVGAGVIEQFF.

This chain joins TRBV4-3 and TRBJ2-7, with unresolved D. Germline V lookup: CDR1 LGHNA, CDR2 YSLEER. The V gene lost 1 base and the J gene lost 1 base, with 11 bases spanning the gap. The CDR3 contains 15 residues. The CDR3 DNA reads as TGCGCCAGCAGCCAAGGAATAGGGTCGTCCTACGAGCAGTACTTC. Amino acids: CASSQGIGSSYEQYF.